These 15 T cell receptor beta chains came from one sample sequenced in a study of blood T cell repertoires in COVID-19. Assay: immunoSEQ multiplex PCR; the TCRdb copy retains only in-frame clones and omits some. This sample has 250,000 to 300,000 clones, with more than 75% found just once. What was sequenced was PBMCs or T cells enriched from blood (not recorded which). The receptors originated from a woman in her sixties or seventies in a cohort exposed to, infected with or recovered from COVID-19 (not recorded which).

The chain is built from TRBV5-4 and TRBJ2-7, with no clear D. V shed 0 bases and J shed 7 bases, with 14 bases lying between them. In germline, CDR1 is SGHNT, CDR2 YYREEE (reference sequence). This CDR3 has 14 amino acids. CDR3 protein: CASSLGRSTGEQYF. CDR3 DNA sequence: TGTGCCAGCAGCTTGGGGCGGAGCACCGGAGAGCAGTACTTC.

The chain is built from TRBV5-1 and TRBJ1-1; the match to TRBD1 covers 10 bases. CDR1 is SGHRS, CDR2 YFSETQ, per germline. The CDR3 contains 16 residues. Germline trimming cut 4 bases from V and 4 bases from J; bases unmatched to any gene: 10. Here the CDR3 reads CASSPMTGGRSTEAFF. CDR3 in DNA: TGCGCCAGCAGCCCGATGACAGGGGGCCGTAGCACTGAAGCTTTCTTT.

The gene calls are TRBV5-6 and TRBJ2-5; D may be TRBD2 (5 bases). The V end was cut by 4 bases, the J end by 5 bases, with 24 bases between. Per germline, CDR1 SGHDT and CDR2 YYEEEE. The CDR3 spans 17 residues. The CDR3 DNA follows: TGTGCCAGCAGCCGACCCCTCAGATCTAGAAGCGGTGAGACCCAGTACTTC. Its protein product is CASSRPLRSRSGETQYF.

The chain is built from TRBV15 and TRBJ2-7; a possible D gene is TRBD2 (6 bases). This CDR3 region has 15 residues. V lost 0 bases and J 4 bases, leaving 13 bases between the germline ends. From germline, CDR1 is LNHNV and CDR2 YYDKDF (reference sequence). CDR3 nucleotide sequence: TGTGCCACCAGCAGAGAACCCGGGAGCGGTTACGAGCAGTACTTC. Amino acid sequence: CATSREPGSGYEQYF.

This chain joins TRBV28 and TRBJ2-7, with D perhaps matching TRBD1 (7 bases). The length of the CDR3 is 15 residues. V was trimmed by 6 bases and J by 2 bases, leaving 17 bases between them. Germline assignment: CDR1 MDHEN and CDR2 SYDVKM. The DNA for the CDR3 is TGTGCCAGCAGGTACACGACAGGGAGGCCCTACGAGCAGTACTTC. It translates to CASRYTTGRPYEQYF.

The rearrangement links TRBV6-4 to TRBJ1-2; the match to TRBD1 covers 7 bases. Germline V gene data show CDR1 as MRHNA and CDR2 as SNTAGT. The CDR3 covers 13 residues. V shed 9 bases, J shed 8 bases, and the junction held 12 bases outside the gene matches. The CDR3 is CARSGTAPWGYTF. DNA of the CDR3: TGTGCCAGGTCCGGGACAGCCCCATGGGGCTACACCTTC.

In DNA, the CDR3 is TGTGCCAGCAGATCCAGGGAGAACACTGAAGCTTTCTTT. Its translation: CASRSRENTEAFF. The chain joins TRBV27 to TRBJ1-1; possibly TRBD1 for D (5 bases). CDR3 length: 13 amino acids. Deletions cut 6 bases from V and 1 base from J, with 9 bases between. Germline CDR1 MNHEY, CDR2 SMNVEV (reference sequence).

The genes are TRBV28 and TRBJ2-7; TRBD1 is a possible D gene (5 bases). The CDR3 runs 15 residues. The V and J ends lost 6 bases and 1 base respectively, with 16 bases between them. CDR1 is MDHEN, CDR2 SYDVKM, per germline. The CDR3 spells CASRPVEGVSYEQYF. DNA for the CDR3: TGTGCCAGCAGGCCCGTGGAAGGGGTTTCCTACGAGCAGTACTTC.

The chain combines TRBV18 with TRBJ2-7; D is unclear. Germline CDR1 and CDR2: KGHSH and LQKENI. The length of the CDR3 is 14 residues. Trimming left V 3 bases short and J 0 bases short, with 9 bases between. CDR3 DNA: TGTGCCAGCTCACCGCCGTCGAGCTCCTACGAGCAGTACTTC. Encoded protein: CASSPPSSSYEQYF.

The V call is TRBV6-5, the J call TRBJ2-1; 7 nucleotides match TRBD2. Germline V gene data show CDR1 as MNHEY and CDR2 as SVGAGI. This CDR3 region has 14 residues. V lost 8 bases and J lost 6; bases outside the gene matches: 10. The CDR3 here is CASRGSLGINEQFF. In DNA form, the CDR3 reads TGTGCCAGCCGCGGGAGTTTGGGCATCAATGAGCAGTTCTTC.

The CDR3 protein is CASRGGDRELYGYTF. The CDR3 region has the DNA TGTGCCAGCAGGGGGGGGGACAGGGAGCTCTATGGCTACACCTTC. The chain employs TRBV2 and TRBJ1-2; 9 bases are a match to TRBD1. The CDR3 sequence is 15 residues long. Germline CDR1 SNHLY, CDR2 FYNNEI. With V trimmed by 6 bases and J by 4 bases, 9 bases remained unmatched.

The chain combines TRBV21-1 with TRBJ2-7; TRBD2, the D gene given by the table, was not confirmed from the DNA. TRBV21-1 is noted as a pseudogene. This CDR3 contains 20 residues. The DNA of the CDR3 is TGTGCCAGCAGCAAACTCCAAACGGGACTAGCTACCGAGACCGGGTACGAGCAGTACTTC. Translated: CASSKLQTGLATETGYEQYF.

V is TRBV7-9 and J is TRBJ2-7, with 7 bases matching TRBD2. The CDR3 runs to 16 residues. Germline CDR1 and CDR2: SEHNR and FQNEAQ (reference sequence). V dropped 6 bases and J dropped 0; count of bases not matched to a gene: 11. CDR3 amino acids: CASRGVYGTNSYEQYF. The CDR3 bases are TGTGCCAGCAGGGGTGTTTATGGGACTAACTCCTACGAGCAGTACTTC.

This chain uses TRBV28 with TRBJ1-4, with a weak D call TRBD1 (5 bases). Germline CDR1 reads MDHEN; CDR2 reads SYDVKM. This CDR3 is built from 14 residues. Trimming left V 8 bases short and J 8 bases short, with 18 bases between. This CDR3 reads CASEPIGRGEKLFF. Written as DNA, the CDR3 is TGTGCCAGCGAACCTATTGGGAGGGGCGAAAAACTGTTTTTT.

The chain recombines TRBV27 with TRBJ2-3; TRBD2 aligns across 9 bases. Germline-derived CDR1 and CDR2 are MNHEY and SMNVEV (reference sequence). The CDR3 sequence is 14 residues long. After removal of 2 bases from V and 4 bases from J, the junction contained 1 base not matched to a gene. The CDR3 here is CASSLERGADTQYF. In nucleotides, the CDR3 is TGTGCCAGCAGTTTAGAGCGGGGGGCAGATACGCAGTATTTT.